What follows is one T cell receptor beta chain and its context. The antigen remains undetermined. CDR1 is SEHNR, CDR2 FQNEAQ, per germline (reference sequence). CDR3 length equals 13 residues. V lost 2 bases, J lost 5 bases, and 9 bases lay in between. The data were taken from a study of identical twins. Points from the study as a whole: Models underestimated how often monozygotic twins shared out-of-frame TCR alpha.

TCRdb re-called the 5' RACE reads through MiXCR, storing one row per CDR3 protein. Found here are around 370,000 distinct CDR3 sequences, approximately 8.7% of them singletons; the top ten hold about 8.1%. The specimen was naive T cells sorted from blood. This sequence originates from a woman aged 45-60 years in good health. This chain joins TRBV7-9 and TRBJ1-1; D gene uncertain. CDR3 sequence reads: CASSLSSGTEAFF. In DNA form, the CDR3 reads TGTGCCAGCAGCTTATCGAGTGGGACTGAAGCTTTCTTT.